Given below is one TCR beta chain in context. This clonotype was picked up a small number of times. Which antigen it targets is not known. No per-base quality is available; no much larger clone lies one base away. The method was 5' RACE. Sequencing was performed on an Illumina HiSeq 2500. A second 7 to 11 cycle PCR used a sample-barcoded 5' primer and a J-beta primer mix. A unique molecular identifier was introduced onto each TCR beta cDNA molecule by a template-switch 5' adaptor carrying 12 random nucleotides. Each sample yielded at least 2.5 million CDR3-containing paired-end reads. The Mint cDNA synthesis kit, primed by a TRBC-specific oligonucleotide, was used to synthesize first-strand cDNA from all RNA. Following uracil-DNA glycosylase treatment, a first 18-cycle PCR with universal primers M1SS and BC2_uni_R was performed on all cDNA. As for the authors' bioinformatics: For normalization, 1 million high-quality reads were randomly selected from each sample, with every read carrying a distinct molecular identifier. Reads sharing molecular identifiers were discarded rather than binned into consensus sequences. MiTCR, with a Q25 quality threshold and the strictest error-elimination algorithm, was used for CDR3 identification, clonotype clustering and error correction. A nonparametric unseen species model with Euler transformation was used to estimate lower-bound total TCR beta diversity. The public reads were reanalyzed by TCRdb: fastp trimming at Q25, MiXCR alignment, in-frame beta chains only. Each entry is one CDR3 protein sequence, shown with its most common DNA and genes. The V and J calls reflect TCRdb's pipeline rather than the authors' work. The sample table contains approximately 680,000 distinct CDR3 sequences; only one count was recorded for 32% of them. The ten largest clones add up to roughly 15% of the sample.

The data were obtained in a study of blood T cells in healthy people across ages (dated by TCRdb to about 2015). Looking at the study overall: In model experiments, template switching captured roughly one uniquely barcoded TCR beta cDNA molecule for every two T cells. The study measured age-related changes in TCR beta repertoire diversity using deep sequencing normalized with unique cDNA molecular identifiers. Four age groups were formed from the donors: young (average 16 years), middle-aged (just under 40), aged (around 62) and long-lived (less than 85). To avoid experimental bias, donors of different ages were distributed randomly across sequencing lanes. Two additional independent replicas of 1 million unique cDNA reads from the same blood draw were analyzed for two donors (one aged 18 to 29 and one aged 80 or older). Overall study outcomes, separate from this receptor: As age increased, observed TCR beta diversity per million T cells dropped in a roughly linear way, and a significant reduction was already evident by age about 40. Estimates of total diversity from one million sequenced T cells were regarded as lower bounds and underestimates. The long-lived group showed more naive CD4+ T cells, fewer expanded clones and increased TCR diversity than the aged group, suggesting age selection. Because profiling used bulk unsorted PBMCs, naive and antigen-experienced compartments could not be compared conclusively. A strong correlation was found between observed TCR beta diversity and the percentage of naive T cells measured by flow cytometry. Donor CMV infection status was unknown, potentially confounding age-related changes in expanded clonotypes.

The donors were roughly 40 Caucasian individuals from Russia, aged 6 to 90 years, who were systemically healthy. About 10 milliliters of peripheral blood were collected from each donor into EDTA-treated Vacutainer tubes. Ficoll-Paque density-gradient centrifugation was used to isolate PBMCs, with at least 6.5 million per sample. Total RNA, at least 6 micrograms per sample, was extracted from PBMCs with Trizol reagent. For every donor, an aliquot of PBMCs went through flow cytometry to measure the percentages of naive CD45RAhigh/CD27high T cells. The CDR3 holds 15 amino acids from the cysteine to the phenylalanine. The sequence is cut down to CDR3 DNA, 45 bases in frame from base 1. As encoded in the germline V gene, CDR1 is MDHEN while CDR2 is SYDVKM. V is clipped by 2 bases and J by 3 bases, and the sequence between their germline boundaries is 8 bases long.

The specimen was blood. The TCR originated in a woman of 80 years or more in good health. Donor details come from another sample of the same person, matched by shared clones. Recombination connected TRBV28 to TRBJ1-6; no D gene is confidently identified. CDR3 reads: CASSLRLVYNSPLHF. The nucleotide sequence is given as TGTGCCAGCAGTTTAAGGCTAGTCTATAATTCACCCCTCCACTTT. With the rest looked up from the reference TRBV28 and TRBJ1-6 genes rather than sequenced, the full variable domain is DVKVTQSSRYLVKRTGEKVFLECVQDMDHENMFWYRQDPGLGLRLIYFSYDVKMKEKGDIPEGYSVSREKKERFSLILESASTNQTSMYLCASSLRLVYNSPLHFGNGTRLTVT.